A single sample is the source of the 15 T cell receptor beta chains below, sequenced in a study of response to subunit inactivated influenza vaccine. Each CDR3 protein is one row after TCRdb ran MiXCR on the RT-PCR reads. The sample lists hundreds of thousands of distinct CDR3 sequences, about 15% occurring once. The source was PBMCs from blood, collected 11 to 12 days after vaccination. These receptors came from a man aged 50 to 59 who received an inactivated influenza vaccine.

This clonotype occurred a few times. The chain links TRBV20-1 to TRBJ2-3; 7 positions agree with TRBD1. The ends lost 7 bases at V and 1 base at J; junction bases unmatched: 5. The CDR3 runs 13 residues. Germline V lookup: CDR1 DFQATT, CDR2 SNEGSKA (reference sequence). In DNA, the CDR3 is TGCAGTGGGGACAGCCGGCGCACAGATACGCAGTATTTT. Protein sequence: CSGDSRRTDTQYF.

This clonotype has a handful of counts. The V and J genes are TRBV7-8 and TRBJ2-1; 16 positions agree with TRBD2. CDR1 and CDR2 (germline): SGHVS, FQNEAQ. The CDR3 is made up of 17 amino acids. V dropped 4 bases and J dropped 8; count of bases not matched to a gene: 8. The DNA of the CDR3 is TGTGCCAGCAGCTCGGGACTAGCGGGGGGGAGTTGGTATGAGCAGTTCTTC. Its protein is CASSSGLAGGSWYEQFF.

This clonotype was recorded many times. This sequence joins TRBV12-3 or TRBV12-4 and TRBJ1-3, with D hard to call. The CDR3 length is 11 residues. Trimming took 3 bases from V and 5 from J, leaving 2 bases between them. The CDR3 DNA reads as TGTGCCAGCAGTTTGCGAAACACCATATATTTT. Translation: CASSLRNTIYF.

The chain couples TRBV21-1 to TRBJ2-7; the table's TRBD1 call for D was not verified on the DNA. TRBV21-1 is deemed a pseudogene. The CDR3 is 18 amino acids. CDR3 region: CASSRDFTGTGVDYEQYF. The DNA for the CDR3 is TGTGCCAGCAGCCGAGATTTTACCGGGACAGGGGTGGACTACGAGCAGTACTTC.

J is TRBJ2-5 and V is TRBV10-3, with a weak D call TRBD1 (5 bases). Trimming pared 6 bases from V and 3 bases from J, leaving 5 bases between. In germline, CDR1 is ENHRY, CDR2 SYGVKD. This CDR3 contains 11 residues. For the CDR3, the DNA is TGTGCCATCAGAGGGGAAGAGACCCAGTACTTC. This codes for CAIRGEETQYF.

V and J are TRBV10-3 and TRBJ2-5; TRBD2 aligns across 12 bases. Germline V gene sequence: CDR1 ENHRY, CDR2 SYGVKD. The CDR3 sequence is 16 residues long. Trimming took 4 bases from V and 0 from J; bases not matched to a gene: 3. CDR3 protein: CAISARLAGDQETQYF. The CDR3 coding sequence is TGTGCCATCAGTGCTCGACTAGCGGGGGACCAAGAGACCCAGTACTTC.

V is TRBV4-2 and J is TRBJ2-2; possibly TRBD1 or TRBD2 for D (5 bases each). In germline, CDR1 is LGHNA, CDR2 YNFKEQ. The ends were cut back, 5 bases at V and 9 bases at J, with 16 bases in the middle. CDR3 size: 14 residues. For the CDR3, the DNA is TGTGCCAGCAGCACGGGACCGGGCGGCTGGGAGCTGTTTTTT. This translates into CASSTGPGGWELFF.

The chain joins TRBV15 to TRBJ2-3; unclear D gene. The CDR3 totals 13 residues. Germline values: CDR1 LNHNV, CDR2 YYDKDF (reference sequence). Trimming left V 0 bases short and J 2 bases short, with 3 bases between. The CDR3 is CATSREPTDTQYF. The CDR3, as DNA: TGTGCCACCAGCAGAGAACCCACAGATACGCAGTATTTT.

The chain combines TRBV7-9 with TRBJ1-4, with D perhaps TRBD1 (6 bases). CDR3 length: 15 residues. Germline V gives CDR1 SEHNR, CDR2 FQNEAQ (reference sequence). Trimming removed 2 bases at V and 2 bases at J, with 9 bases between. The CDR3 DNA sequence: TGTGCCAGCAGCTTACTAGGGGGGACTAATGAAAAACTGTTTTTT. Encoded protein: CASSLLGGTNEKLFF.

This clonotype was found a few times. The chain combines TRBV20-1 with TRBJ2-7; D call uncertain. The CDR3 has 17 residues. The germline CDR1 and CDR2 sequences are DFQATT and SNEGSKA (reference sequence). V lost 1 base and J lost 2, with 21 bases in between. The DNA of the CDR3 is TGCAGTGCTAGAGGCCACGGAGATCGCGCCCTACCCTACGAGCAGTACTTC. Encoded protein: CSARGHGDRALPYEQYF.

V gene TRBV3-1 combines with J gene TRBJ1-6; 9 bases line up with TRBD1. The trim removed 6 bases at V and 6 bases at J, leaving 6 bases unmatched. Germline V gives CDR1 LGHDT, CDR2 YNNKEL (reference sequence). The CDR3 sequence is 15 residues long. The CDR3 sequence is CASRGQGDFNSPLHF. The CDR3 DNA sequence: TGTGCCAGCAGGGGACAGGGCGATTTTAATTCACCCCTCCACTTT.

The rearrangement links TRBV20-1 to TRBJ2-7; D could derive from TRBD1 or TRBD2 (5 bases each). V lost 5 bases, J lost 1 base, and 15 bases lay in between. The CDR3 consists of 14 residues. Germline CDR1 is DFQATT and CDR2 is SNEGSKA (reference sequence). Written as DNA, the CDR3 is TGCAGTGCTCTTCGGGACCCAACATCCTACGAGCAGTACTTC. Amino acid sequence: CSALRDPTSYEQYF.

This clonotype was recorded a few times. This rearrangement joins TRBV18 to TRBJ1-1, with TRBD1 as a possible D gene (5 bases). CDR3 length equals 15 residues. The germline gives CDR1 KGHSH, CDR2 LQKENI. V was trimmed by 3 bases and J by 7 bases, leaving 18 bases between them. CDR3 nucleotides: TGTGCCAGCTCACCTCTTGGGGACGGAGTCAGTGAAGCTTTCTTT. Its protein product is CASSPLGDGVSEAFF.

This clonotype was counted many times. Here the CDR3 reads CASSPKPYDGYTF. The DNA for the CDR3 is TGCGCCAGCAGCCCCAAACCCTACGATGGCTACACCTTC. This chain links TRBV4-3 with TRBJ1-2; the D is unclear. V lost 4 bases and J lost 6, with 12 bases in between. The CDR3 spans 13 residues. Per germline, CDR1 LGHNA and CDR2 YSLEER.

This chain connects TRBV7-2 to TRBJ2-5; D unresolved. The germline gives CDR1 SGHTA, CDR2 FQGNSA. Trimming stripped 0 bases from V and 6 bases from J, with 5 bases between. The CDR3 contains 12 residues. The CDR3: CASSLAFQTQYF. CDR3 DNA: TGTGCCAGCAGCTTAGCTTTCCAGACCCAGTACTTC.